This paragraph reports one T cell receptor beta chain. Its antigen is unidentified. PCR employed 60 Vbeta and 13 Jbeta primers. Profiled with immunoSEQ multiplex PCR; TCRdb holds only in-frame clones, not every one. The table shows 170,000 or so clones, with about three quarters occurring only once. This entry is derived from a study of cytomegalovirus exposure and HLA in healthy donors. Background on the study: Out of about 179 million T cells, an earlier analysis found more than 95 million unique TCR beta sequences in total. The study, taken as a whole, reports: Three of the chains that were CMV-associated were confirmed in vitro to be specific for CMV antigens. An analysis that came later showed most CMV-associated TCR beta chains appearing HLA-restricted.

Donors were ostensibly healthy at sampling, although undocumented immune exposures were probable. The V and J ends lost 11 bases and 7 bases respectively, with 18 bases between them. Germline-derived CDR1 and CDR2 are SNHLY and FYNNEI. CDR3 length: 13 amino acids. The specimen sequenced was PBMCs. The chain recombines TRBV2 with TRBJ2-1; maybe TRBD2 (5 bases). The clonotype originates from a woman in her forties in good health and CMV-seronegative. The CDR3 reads CARRLGVVNEQFF. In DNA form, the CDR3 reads TGTGCCCGCCGCCTCGGGGTTGTAAATGAGCAGTTCTTC.